Shown below are 20 T cell receptor beta chains from a single sample sequenced in a study of cytomegalovirus exposure and HLA in healthy donors. Libraries were prepared by immunoSEQ multiplex PCR; TCRdb keeps only in-frame clonotypes and omits some of them. The sample consists of more than 95,000 clones, over 85% of them appearing once. What was sequenced was PBMCs. These receptors all stem from a woman younger than 35 in good health and CMV-seronegative.

This chain links TRBV10-3 with TRBJ2-7; TRBD1 agrees at 7 bases. Trimming cost V 10 bases and J 1 base; bases outside gene matches: 13. Germline V gene lookup returns CDR1 ENHRY and CDR2 SYGVKD. The CDR3 length is 15 residues. CDR3 sequence: CATTGTGTASYEQYF. In DNA, the CDR3 is TGTGCCACCACCGGAACCGGGACAGCATCCTACGAGCAGTACTTC.

This chain's CDR3 is CASSLIAGGYEQYF. The CDR3 DNA sequence: TGTGCCAGCAGCCTGATAGCGGGAGGTTACGAGCAGTACTTC. The V and J genes are TRBV7-9 and TRBJ2-7; TRBD2 matches 10 bases. The germline gives CDR1 SEHNR, CDR2 FQNEAQ (reference sequence). The CDR3 spans 14 residues. V trimming: 5 bases; J trimming: 4 bases; junction bases outside the gene matches: 5.

V is TRBV7-3 and J is TRBJ2-1, with TRBD2 as a possible D gene (5 bases). The CDR3 extends over 15 amino acids. Germline V gives CDR1 SGHTA, CDR2 FQGTGA. Trimming shortened V by 3 bases and J by 2 bases, and 11 bases separated the two germline ends. The DNA of the CDR3 is TGTGCCAGCAGCTTGGACTCCTACGCCTACAATGAGCAGTTCTTC. Its translation: CASSLDSYAYNEQFF.

The J gene is TRBJ2-2, the V gene TRBV5-1, with 14 positions matching TRBD2. Trimming removed 2 bases from V and 4 bases from J; junction bases left unmatched: 1. This CDR3 contains 16 residues. The germline V gene has CDR1 SGHRS and CDR2 YFSETQ. The CDR3 region is CASSFGLAGGTGELFF. CDR3 nucleotide sequence: TGCGCCAGCAGCTTTGGACTAGCGGGGGGCACCGGGGAGCTGTTTTTT.

The V gene is TRBV7-9, the J gene TRBJ1-1; 8 nucleotides align to TRBD1. V lost 5 bases and J lost 1; bases outside the gene matches: 6. The CDR3 runs to 15 residues. CDR1 and CDR2 (germline): SEHNR, FQNEAQ (reference sequence). DNA for the CDR3: TGTGCCAGCAGCCCAAAGGGACAGGCGAACACTGAAGCTTTCTTT. Translating it yields CASSPKGQANTEAFF.

This chain uses TRBV7-9 with TRBJ1-2; D perhaps matches TRBD1 (6 bases). Trimming pared 5 bases from V and 0 bases from J, leaving 13 bases between. CDR1 is SEHNR and CDR2 is FQNEAQ in the germline V gene (reference sequence). The CDR3 covers 15 residues. For the CDR3, the DNA is TGTGCCAGCAGCCCAGACCACAGGGCTAACTATGGCTACACCTTC. This encodes CASSPDHRANYGYTF. Looking up the rest from reference TRBV7-9 and TRBJ1-2 gives the full variable domain: DTGVSQNPRHKITKRGQNVTFRCDPISEHNRLYWYRQTLGQGPEFLTYFQNEAQLEKSRLLSDRFSAERPKGSFSTLEIQRTEQGDSAMYLCASSPDHRANYGYTFGSGTRLTVV.

V gene TRBV5-4 combines with J gene TRBJ1-1, with a tentative D call TRBD1 (6 bases). The CDR3 runs 18 residues. With 4 bases removed from V and 0 bases from J, the gap between germline ends came to 22 bases. Germline CDR1 reads SGHNT; CDR2 reads YYREEE (reference sequence). The CDR3 DNA is TGTGCCAGCAGCCGTAGGGGGGGTATTGGGGCCATGAACACTGAAGCTTTCTTT. Translating gives CASSRRGGIGAMNTEAFF.

The table lists this clone with a count of one. The chain has TRBV7-8 and TRBJ2-2; 7 positions match TRBD2. Trimming removed 3 bases from V and 2 bases from J; junction bases left unmatched: 9. The CDR3 consists of 17 residues. The germline V gene has CDR1 SGHVS and CDR2 FQNEAQ. CDR3 DNA: TGTGCCAGCAGCTTCAACCGGGACTACCTAAACACCGGGGAGCTGTTTTTT. This sequence encodes CASSFNRDYLNTGELFF.

The chain links TRBV5-4 to TRBJ2-1; tentative D call: TRBD2 (6 bases). Germline CDR1 reads SGHNT; CDR2 reads YYREEE (reference sequence). Trimming shortened V by 7 bases and J by 2 bases, and 13 bases separated the two germline ends. This CDR3 is 14 amino acids long. CDR3 sequence reads: CASRLDGAYNEQFF. The CDR3 DNA follows: TGTGCCAGCCGACTAGATGGGGCCTACAATGAGCAGTTCTTC.

This clone was seen only a few times. V and J are TRBV2 and TRBJ1-6; 7 nucleotides align to TRBD1. After removal of 6 bases from V and 9 bases from J, the junction contained 11 bases not matched to a gene. Germline CDR1 is SNHLY and CDR2 is FYNNEI. CDR3 length equals 15 residues. CDR3 amino acids: CASSKGDSSVSPLHF. Here the CDR3 DNA reads TGTGCCAGCAGCAAAGGGGACAGTTCTGTTTCACCCCTCCACTTT.

J is TRBJ2-5 and V is TRBV2; D is possibly TRBD1 (6 bases). This CDR3 has 14 amino acids. V shed 4 bases and J shed 0 bases, with 9 bases lying between them. Germline assignment: CDR1 SNHLY and CDR2 FYNNEI. The DNA of the CDR3 is TGTGCCAGCAGTGGTGGGACATACCAAGAGACCCAGTACTTC. This codes for CASSGGTYQETQYF.

The V call is TRBV5-1, the J call TRBJ2-1; TRBD2 matches 9 bases. Germline V lookup: CDR1 SGHRS, CDR2 YFSETQ. This CDR3 is built from 15 residues. The V gene end was trimmed by 4 bases and the J gene end by 4 bases; junction bases not matched to a gene: 6. CDR3 coding DNA: TGCGCCAGCAGCCCGACTAGCGGCTCATACAATGAGCAGTTCTTC. This encodes CASSPTSGSYNEQFF. The entire variable domain, with the rest obtained from reference TRBV5-1 and TRBJ2-1, is as follows: KAGVTQTPRYLIKTRGQQVTLSCSPISGHRSVSWYQQTPGQGLQFLFEYFSETQRNKGNFPGRFSGRQFSNSRSEMNVSTLELGDSALYLCASSPTSGSYNEQFFGPGTRLTVL.

The chain is built from TRBV5-6 and TRBJ2-3; the D is unclear. V lost 0 bases and J lost 2, with 7 bases in between. The CDR3 length is 14 residues. Germline CDR1 reads SGHDT; CDR2 reads YYEEEE. CDR3: CASSLGWHTDTQYF. DNA for the CDR3: TGTGCCAGCAGCTTGGGCTGGCACACAGATACGCAGTATTTT.

The chain links TRBV7-9 to TRBJ1-1; 7 bases map to TRBD1. Germline V gives CDR1 SEHNR, CDR2 FQNEAQ (reference sequence). V was pared by 2 bases and J by 7 bases, with 10 bases of the junction left unmatched. The CDR3 loop spans 15 amino acids. The CDR3 sequence is CASSLNLGAGGEAFF. The CDR3 region has the DNA TGTGCCAGCAGCTTAAATCTCGGGGCAGGGGGTGAAGCTTTCTTT. The full variable domain, completed using reference TRBV7-9 and TRBJ1-1, is DTGVSQNPRHKITKRGQNVTFRCDPISEHNRLYWYRQTLGQGPEFLTYFQNEAQLEKSRLLSDRFSAERPKGSFSTLEIQRTEQGDSAMYLCASSLNLGAGGEAFFGQGTRLTVV.

This clone came up once. The J gene is TRBJ2-2, the V gene TRBV5-1, with 7 bases fitting TRBD2. The CDR3 runs 16 residues. V was clipped by 2 bases and J by 2 bases; unmatched bases: 6. The germline gives CDR1 SGHRS, CDR2 YFSETQ. CDR3 nucleotide sequence: TGCGCCAGCAGCTTCTCCAGCGGGGTAAACACCGGGGAGCTGTTTTTT. Its protein product is CASSFSSGVNTGELFF.

This clone showed up just once. This sequence joins TRBV4-3 and TRBJ2-1; 10 bases are a match to TRBD2. CDR3 length: 17 amino acids. Germline V lookup: CDR1 LGHNA, CDR2 YSLEER. V gave up 3 bases and J gave up 0 bases; unmatched junction bases: 5. The CDR3 DNA is TGCGCCAGCAGCCACGATGTAGCGGGAGGCTCCTACAATGAGCAGTTCTTC. It encodes CASSHDVAGGSYNEQFF.

The V gene is TRBV2, the J gene TRBJ2-3, with D perhaps matching TRBD2 (6 bases). The germline V and J ends were trimmed by 4 bases and 4 bases, with 6 bases remaining between them. The CDR3 spans 12 residues. The germline gives CDR1 SNHLY, CDR2 FYNNEI. The CDR3 DNA follows: TGTGCCAGCAGTGGACTAGCAGATACGCAGTATTTT. It specifies CASSGLADTQYF.

The J gene is TRBJ1-3, the V gene TRBV5-1; unclear D gene. The CDR3 runs 16 residues. From germline, CDR1 is SGHRS and CDR2 YFSETQ. The germline V and J ends were trimmed by 4 bases and 0 bases, with 14 bases remaining between them. This chain's CDR3 is CASSQGTALSGNTIYF. Written as DNA, the CDR3 is TGCGCCAGCAGCCAAGGCACAGCCCTCTCTGGAAACACCATATATTTT.

This clone was observed a few times. This sequence joins TRBV2 and TRBJ1-6, with 8 bases fitting TRBD1. CDR3 length: 14 amino acids. Germline V gives CDR1 SNHLY, CDR2 FYNNEI. The V segment lost 6 bases and the J segment 9 bases; nucleotides outside the gene matches: 7. DNA for the CDR3: TGTGCCAGCAGCCGACAGGGGCTTGTTTCACCCCTCCACTTT. Translation gives CASSRQGLVSPLHF.

V usage is TRBV5-1 and J usage is TRBJ2-2; 7 nucleotides line up with TRBD1. This CDR3 comprises 12 residues. J gave up 7 bases and V 4 bases, and 1 base lay outside the gene matches. Germline lookup yields CDR1 SGHRS and CDR2 YFSETQ. CDR3 coding DNA: TGCGCCAGCAGCCGACAGGGCGGGGAGCTGTTTTTT. It codes for CASSRQGGELFF.